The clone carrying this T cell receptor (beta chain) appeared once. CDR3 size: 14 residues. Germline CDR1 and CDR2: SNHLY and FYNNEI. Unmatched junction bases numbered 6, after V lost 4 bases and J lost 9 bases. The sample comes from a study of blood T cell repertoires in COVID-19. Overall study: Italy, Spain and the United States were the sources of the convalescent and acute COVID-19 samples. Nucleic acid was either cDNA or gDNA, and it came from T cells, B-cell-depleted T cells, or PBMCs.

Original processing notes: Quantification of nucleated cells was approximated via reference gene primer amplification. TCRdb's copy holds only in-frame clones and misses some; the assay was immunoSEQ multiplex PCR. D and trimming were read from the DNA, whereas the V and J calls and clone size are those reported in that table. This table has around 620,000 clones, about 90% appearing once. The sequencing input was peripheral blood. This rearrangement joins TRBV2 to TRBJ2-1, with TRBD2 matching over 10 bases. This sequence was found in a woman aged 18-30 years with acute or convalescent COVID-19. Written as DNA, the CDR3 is TGTGCCAGCAGTGTAACTAGCGGGGAGGGTGAGCAGTTCTTC. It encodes CASSVTSGEGEQFF.